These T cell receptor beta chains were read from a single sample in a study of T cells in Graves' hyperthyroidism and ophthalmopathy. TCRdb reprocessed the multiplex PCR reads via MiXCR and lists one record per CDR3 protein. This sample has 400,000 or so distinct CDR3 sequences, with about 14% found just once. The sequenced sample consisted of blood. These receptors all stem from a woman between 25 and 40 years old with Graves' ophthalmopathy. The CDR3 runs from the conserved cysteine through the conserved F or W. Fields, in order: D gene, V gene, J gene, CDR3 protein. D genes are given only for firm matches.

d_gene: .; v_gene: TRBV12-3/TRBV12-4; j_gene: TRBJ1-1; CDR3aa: CASYASLNTEAFF
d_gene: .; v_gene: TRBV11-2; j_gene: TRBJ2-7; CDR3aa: CASRLRSLDSYEQYF
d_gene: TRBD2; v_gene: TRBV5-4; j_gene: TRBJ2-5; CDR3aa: CASRLAGGGETQYF
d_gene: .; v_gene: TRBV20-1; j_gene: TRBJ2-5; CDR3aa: CSARGILQETQYF
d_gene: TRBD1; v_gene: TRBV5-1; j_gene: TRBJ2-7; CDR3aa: CASSAGTGYGTYEQYF
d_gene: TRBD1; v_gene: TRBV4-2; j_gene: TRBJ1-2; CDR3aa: CASSQGQGEDYGYTF
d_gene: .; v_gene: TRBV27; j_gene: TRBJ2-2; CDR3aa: CASSRVWVRGTGELFF
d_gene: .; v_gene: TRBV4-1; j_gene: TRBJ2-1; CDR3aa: CASSQFPGGGSYNEQFF
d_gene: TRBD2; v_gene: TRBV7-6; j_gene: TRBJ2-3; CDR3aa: CASSFLAGVGLMADTQYF
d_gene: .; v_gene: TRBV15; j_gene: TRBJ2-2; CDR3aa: CATSRGPPFGGPVTGELFF
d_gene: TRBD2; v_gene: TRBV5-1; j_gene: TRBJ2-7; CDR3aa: CASRNSGGSYEQYF
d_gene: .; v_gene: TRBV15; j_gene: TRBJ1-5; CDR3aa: CATSRERDRSNQPQHF
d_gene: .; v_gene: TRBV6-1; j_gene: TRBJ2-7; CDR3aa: CASIDVGGVKDEQYF
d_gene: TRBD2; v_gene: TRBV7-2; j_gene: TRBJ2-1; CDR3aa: CASSSSGGALAEQFF
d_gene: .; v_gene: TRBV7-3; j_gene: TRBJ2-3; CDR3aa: CASSLKVSLSTDTQYF
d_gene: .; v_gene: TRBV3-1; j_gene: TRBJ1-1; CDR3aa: CASSRTRRTEAFF